This T cell receptor (beta chain) was obtained from a study of cytomegalovirus exposure and HLA in healthy donors. The primer mix had 60 Vbeta and 13 Jbeta primers. Original processing notes: In a later analysis, around 12 million of about 80 million unique beta chains occurred in at least two donors. Some clones are missing from TCRdb's copy, which holds only in-frame ones; the method was immunoSEQ multiplex PCR. V and J calls and clone size are copied from that table; D and trimming were computed from the DNA. The table lists around 220,000 clones, over 75% of them singletons. Germline-derived CDR1 and CDR2 are SGHAT and FQNNGV. Trimming took 1 base from V and 2 from J; bases not matched to a gene: 7. This CDR3 region has 16 residues.

The V call is TRBV11-2, the J call TRBJ2-7; 8 bases align to TRBD1. The sequence was collected from a man between 18 and 35 years old in good health and CMV-seronegative. Sample: PBMCs. The CDR3 DNA is TGTGCCAGCAGCTTAGGGGCGGGACAGGCAACCTACGAGCAGTACTTC. Residues: CASSLGAGQATYEQYF.